Shown below are 14 T cell receptor beta chains from a single sample sequenced in a study of cytomegalovirus exposure and HLA in healthy donors. The PCR contained 60 Vbeta and 13 Jbeta primers. Profiling relied on immunoSEQ multiplex PCR, and the TCRdb table lists in-frame clones only, not all of them. The sample gives 150,000 to 200,000 clones, about 79% of which show up once; more than 13% is in the top ten. Sequencing used PBMCs. Every receptor here comes from a man in his fifties or sixties in good health and CMV-seropositive.

This chain uses TRBV27 with TRBJ1-1; TRBD1 agrees at 11 bases. Germline lookup yields CDR1 MNHEY and CDR2 SMNVEV (reference sequence). The CDR3 consists of 16 residues. V gave up 4 bases and J gave up 3 bases; unmatched junction bases: 7. CDR3 coding DNA: TGTGCCAGCAGTTCCGGGACAGGGGGTCGGGACACTGAAGCTTTCTTT. This translates into CASSSGTGGRDTEAFF.

The rearrangement joins TRBV2 to TRBJ2-7; 12 bases fit TRBD2. This CDR3 has 16 amino acids. Germline CDR1 is SNHLY and CDR2 is FYNNEI. With 2 bases clipped from V and 2 bases from J, the junction kept 4 bases outside the gene matches. CDR3 sequence (DNA): TGTGCCAGCAGTGAAATCGGACTAGCGGGAACCTACGAGCAGTACGTC. This codes for CASSEIGLAGTYEQYV.

The chain links TRBV7-8 to TRBJ1-1; a weak D match, TRBD1 (6 bases). With 1 base removed from V and 6 bases from J, the gap between germline ends came to 9 bases. The germline V gene has CDR1 SGHVS and CDR2 FQNEAQ. The CDR3 has 13 amino acids. CDR3 in DNA: TGTGCCAGCAGCTTAGGTGGACAGCCTGAAGCTTTCTTT. The encoded protein is CASSLGGQPEAFF.

The gene calls are TRBV6-5 and TRBJ1-2; TRBD1 matches at 7 bases. The CDR3 runs to 14 residues. CDR1 and CDR2 from the germline V gene are MNHEY and SVGAGI. The junction had 8 bases not matched to a gene; V was cut back by 6 bases and J by 4 bases. The CDR3 is CASRPDREPYGYTF. The CDR3 DNA sequence: TGTGCCAGCAGACCCGACAGGGAACCCTATGGCTACACCTTC.

V is TRBV6-1 and J is TRBJ2-5; D remains unclear. The CDR3 consists of 13 residues. Trimming shortened V by 1 base and J by 3 bases, and 6 bases separated the two germline ends. Germline CDR1 MNHNS, CDR2 SASEGT. The DNA of the CDR3 is TGTGCCAGCAGTGAAGACTTAAAAGAGACCCAGTACTTC. This encodes CASSEDLKETQYF.

The chain has TRBV11-2 and TRBJ1-4; D gene ambiguous. From germline, CDR1 is SGHAT and CDR2 FQNNGV. V was cut by 4 bases and J by 0 bases, with 9 bases left in between. The CDR3 loop spans 15 amino acids. For the CDR3, the DNA is TGTGCCAGCAGCTCTAGCCGGGCAACTAATGAAAAACTGTTTTTT. It is translated as CASSSSRATNEKLFF. Based on the CDR3 plus reference TRBV11-2 and TRBJ1-4, the full variable domain is EAGVAQSPRYKIIEKRQSVAFWCNPISGHATLYWYQQILGQGPKLLIQFQNNGVVDDSQLPKDRFSAERLKGVDSTLKIQPAKLEDSAVYLCASSSSRATNEKLFFGSGTQLSVL.

This clone was detected only a few times. The V call is TRBV5-1, the J call TRBJ2-3; TRBD2 matches at 10 bases. The CDR3 is made up of 15 amino acids. The J segment lost 6 bases and the V segment lost 4 bases, leaving 8 bases of the junction unmatched. CDR1 SGHRS and CDR2 YFSETQ come from the germline V gene. CDR3 residues: CASSLPLAGIDTQYF. For the CDR3, the DNA is TGCGCCAGCAGCCTCCCACTAGCGGGGATCGATACGCAGTATTTT.

The CDR3 here is CASSLGQTLNTEAFF. In DNA form, the CDR3 reads TGTGCCAGCAGCCTAGGACAGACCCTGAACACTGAAGCTTTCTTT. The chain couples TRBV7-9 to TRBJ1-1, with D possibly matching TRBD1 (6 bases). The CDR3 sequence is 15 residues long. V was pared by 5 bases and J by 0 bases, with 13 bases between. Germline loops: CDR1 SEHNR, CDR2 FQNEAQ (reference sequence).

In this sample, this clone turned up once. J is TRBJ2-2 and V is TRBV19, with TRBD1 matching over 10 bases. The CDR3 loop spans 16 amino acids. Unmatched junction bases numbered 11, after V lost 8 bases and J lost 5 bases. Per germline, CDR1 LNHDA and CDR2 SQIVND (reference sequence). The CDR3: CASAGTGVDRTGELFF. The CDR3 nucleotides are TGTGCCAGTGCCGGGACAGGGGTCGATCGGACCGGGGAGCTGTTTTTT.

In nucleotides, the CDR3 is TGTGCCAGCAGTGATATCGGGGGGCCCTCGTGGGGGAATCAGCCCCAGCATTTT. It specifies CASSDIGGPSWGNQPQHF. The genes are TRBV2 and TRBJ1-5; D might be TRBD1 (6 bases). The CDR3 length is 18 residues. The ends were cut back, 3 bases at V and 4 bases at J, with 22 bases in the middle. Looked up from germline, CDR1 is SNHLY and CDR2 is FYNNEI.

The chain employs TRBV7-9 and TRBJ1-4; tentative D call: TRBD1 (5 bases). The CDR3 extends over 16 amino acids. The V end was cut by 4 bases, the J end by 0 bases, with 12 bases between. Germline V gene sequence: CDR1 SEHNR, CDR2 FQNEAQ (reference sequence). CDR3 amino acids: CASSSRRQTTNEKLFF. In nucleotides, the CDR3 is TGTGCCAGCAGCTCACGCCGACAGACAACTAATGAAAAACTGTTTTTT.

The chain recombines TRBV6-1 with TRBJ1-1; possible D gene TRBD1, 5 bases. Trimming removed 1 base at V and 5 bases at J, with 8 bases between. Germline V gene lookup returns CDR1 MNHNS and CDR2 SASEGT. This CDR3 comprises 13 residues. The DNA of the CDR3 is TGTGCCAGCAGTGAAGTCAGGGATACTGAAGCTTTCTTT. Its translation: CASSEVRDTEAFF.

The rearrangement links TRBV18 to TRBJ1-3; no clear D. CDR3 size: 10 residues. Germline values: CDR1 KGHSH, CDR2 LQKENI. The germline V and J ends were trimmed by 8 bases and 9 bases, with 8 bases remaining between them. The CDR3 DNA reads TGTGCCAGCGGGGAGTCCACCATATATTTT. Residues: CASGESTIYF. Variable domain in full (rest from reference TRBV18 and TRBJ1-3): NAGVMQNPRHLVRRRGQEARLRCSPMKGHSHVYWYRQLPEEGLKFMVYLQKENIIDESGMPKERFSAEFPKEGPSILRIQQVVRGDSAAYFCASGESTIYFGEGSWLTVV.

This clone occurred a few times. The V and J genes are TRBV5-4 and TRBJ1-3; D call uncertain. The V and J ends lost 0 bases and 4 bases respectively, with 17 bases between them. The CDR3 extends over 17 amino acids. Looked up from germline, CDR1 is SGHNT and CDR2 is YYREEE (reference sequence). Here the CDR3 DNA reads TGTGCCAGCAGCTTGGGCTCTGCGGGTCCGTCGGGAAACACCATATATTTT. Its translation: CASSLGSAGPSGNTIYF.